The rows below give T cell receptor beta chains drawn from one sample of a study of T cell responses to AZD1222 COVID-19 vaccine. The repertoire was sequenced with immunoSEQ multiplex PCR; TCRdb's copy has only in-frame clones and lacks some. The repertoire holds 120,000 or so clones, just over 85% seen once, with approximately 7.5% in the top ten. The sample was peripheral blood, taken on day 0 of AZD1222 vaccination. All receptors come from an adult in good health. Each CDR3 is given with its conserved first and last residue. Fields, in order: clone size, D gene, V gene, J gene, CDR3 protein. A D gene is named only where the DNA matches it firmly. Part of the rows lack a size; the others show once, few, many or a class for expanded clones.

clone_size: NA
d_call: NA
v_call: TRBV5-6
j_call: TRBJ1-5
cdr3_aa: CASSLARGSSNQPQHF

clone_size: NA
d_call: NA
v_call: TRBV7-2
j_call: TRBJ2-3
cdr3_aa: CASRDGDGSTDTQYF

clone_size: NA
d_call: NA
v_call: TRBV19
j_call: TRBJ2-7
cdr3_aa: CASSIGPNLGQYF

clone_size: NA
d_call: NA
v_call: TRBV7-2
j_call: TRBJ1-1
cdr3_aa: CASSPWGGSEAFF

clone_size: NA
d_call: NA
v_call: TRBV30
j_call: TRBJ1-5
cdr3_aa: CAWKGGQNQPQHF

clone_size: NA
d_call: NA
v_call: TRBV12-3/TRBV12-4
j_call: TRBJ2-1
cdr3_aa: CASSFADNEQFF

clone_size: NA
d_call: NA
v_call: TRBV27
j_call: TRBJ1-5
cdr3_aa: CASSYSGAQPQHF

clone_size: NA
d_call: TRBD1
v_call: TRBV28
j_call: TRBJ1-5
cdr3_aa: CASSLPDRGRPQHF

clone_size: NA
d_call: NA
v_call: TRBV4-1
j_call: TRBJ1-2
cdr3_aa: CASSQDLYTGLEGYTF

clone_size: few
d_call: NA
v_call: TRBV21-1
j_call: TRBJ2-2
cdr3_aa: CASSKSPTSGRMAGELFF

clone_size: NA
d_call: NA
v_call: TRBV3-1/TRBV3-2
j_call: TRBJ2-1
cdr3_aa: CASSYSYGKPYNEQFF

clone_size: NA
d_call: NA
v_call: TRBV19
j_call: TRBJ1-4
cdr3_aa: CASTPSGATNEKLFF

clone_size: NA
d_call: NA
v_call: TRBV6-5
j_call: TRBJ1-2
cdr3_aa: CASGRSGGGYTF

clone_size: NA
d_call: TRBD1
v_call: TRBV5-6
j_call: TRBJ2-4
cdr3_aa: CASSVQGVQRDIQYF

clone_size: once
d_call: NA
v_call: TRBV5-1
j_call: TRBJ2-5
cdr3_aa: CASRSGAGQETQYF

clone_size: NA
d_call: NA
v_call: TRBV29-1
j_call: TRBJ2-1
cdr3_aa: CSVDNEQFF

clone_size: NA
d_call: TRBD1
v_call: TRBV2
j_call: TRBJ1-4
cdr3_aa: CASSGPGTGGSGGKLFF

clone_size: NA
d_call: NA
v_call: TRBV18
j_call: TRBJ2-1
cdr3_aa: CASSLYTGADEQFF

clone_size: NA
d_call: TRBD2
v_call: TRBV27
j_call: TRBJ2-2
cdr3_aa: CASSLSSGTNRGELFF

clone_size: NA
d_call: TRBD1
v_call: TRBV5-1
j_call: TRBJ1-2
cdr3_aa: CASSTSTQGASGYTF

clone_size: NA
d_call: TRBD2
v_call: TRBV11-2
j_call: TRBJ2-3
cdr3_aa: CASSPAASGGTDTQYF

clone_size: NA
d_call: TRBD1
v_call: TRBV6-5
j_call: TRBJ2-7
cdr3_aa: CASSYLGTASYEQYF

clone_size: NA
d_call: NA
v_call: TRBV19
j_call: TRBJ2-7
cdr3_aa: CASSISGHRPCEQYF

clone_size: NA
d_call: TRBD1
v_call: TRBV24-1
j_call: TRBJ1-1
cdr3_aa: CATSGTGGPRDTEAFF

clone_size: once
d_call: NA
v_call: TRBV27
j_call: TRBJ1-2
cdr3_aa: CASSSWASLGYTF

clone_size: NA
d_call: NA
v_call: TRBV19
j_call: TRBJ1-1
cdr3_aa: CASSPGGRVTTEAFF

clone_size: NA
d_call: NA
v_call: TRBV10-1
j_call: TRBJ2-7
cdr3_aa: CASSESGRESYEQYF

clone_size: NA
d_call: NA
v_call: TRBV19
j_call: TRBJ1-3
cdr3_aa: CASRSDSVTTIYF

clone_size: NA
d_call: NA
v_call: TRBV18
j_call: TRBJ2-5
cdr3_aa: CASSPQREETQYF

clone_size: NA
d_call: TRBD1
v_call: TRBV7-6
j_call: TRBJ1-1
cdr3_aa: CASSPPGGLNTEAFF

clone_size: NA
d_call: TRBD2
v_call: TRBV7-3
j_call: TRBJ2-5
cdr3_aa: CASSFREGETQYF

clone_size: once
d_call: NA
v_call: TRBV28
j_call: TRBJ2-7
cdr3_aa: CASSPMAPLRRRYEQYF

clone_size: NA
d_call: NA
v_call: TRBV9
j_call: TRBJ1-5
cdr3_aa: CASSVATRGNSNQPQHF

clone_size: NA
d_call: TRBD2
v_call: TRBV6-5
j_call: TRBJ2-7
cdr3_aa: CATTGTSGYEQYF

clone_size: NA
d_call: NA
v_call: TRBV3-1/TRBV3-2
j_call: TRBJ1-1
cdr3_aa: CASSQGPGTEAFF

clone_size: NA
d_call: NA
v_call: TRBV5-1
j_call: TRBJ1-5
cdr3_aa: CASSYEGNQPQHF

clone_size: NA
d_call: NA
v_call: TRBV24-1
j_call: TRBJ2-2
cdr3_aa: CATSDLFGGQTGELFF

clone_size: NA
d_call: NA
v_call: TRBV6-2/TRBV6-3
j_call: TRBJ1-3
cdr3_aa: CASSYSGGGNTIYF

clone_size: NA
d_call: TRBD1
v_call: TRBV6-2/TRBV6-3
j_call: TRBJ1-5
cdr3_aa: CASTPHGTGLQPQHF

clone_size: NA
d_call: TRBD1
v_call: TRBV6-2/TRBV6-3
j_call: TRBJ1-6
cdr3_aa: CASSQDRGNSPLHF

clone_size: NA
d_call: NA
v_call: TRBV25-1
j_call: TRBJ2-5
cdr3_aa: CASSEVSTGLETQYF

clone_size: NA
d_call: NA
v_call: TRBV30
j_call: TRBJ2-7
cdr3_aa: CAWREGSSDEQYF

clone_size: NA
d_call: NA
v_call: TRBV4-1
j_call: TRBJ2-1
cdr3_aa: CATTLGGKSPNEQFF

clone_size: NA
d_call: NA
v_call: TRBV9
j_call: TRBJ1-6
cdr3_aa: CASSSTGSYNSPLHF

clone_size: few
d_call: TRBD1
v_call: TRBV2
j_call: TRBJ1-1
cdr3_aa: CASSEQGGYDTEAFF

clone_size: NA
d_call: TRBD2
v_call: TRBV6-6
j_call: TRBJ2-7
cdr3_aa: CASSYVATGTNYEQYF

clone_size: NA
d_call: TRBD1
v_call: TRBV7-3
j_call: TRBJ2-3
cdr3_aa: CASSLRDRGTDTQYF

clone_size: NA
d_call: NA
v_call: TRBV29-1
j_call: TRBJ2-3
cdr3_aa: CSVELRTSTDTQYF

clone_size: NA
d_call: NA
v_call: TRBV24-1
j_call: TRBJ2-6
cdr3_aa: CATSDSGVGVSGANVLTF

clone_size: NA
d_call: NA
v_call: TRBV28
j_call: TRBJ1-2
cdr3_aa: CASRTQGGYTF

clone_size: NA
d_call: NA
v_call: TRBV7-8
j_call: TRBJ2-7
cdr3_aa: CASSLEISYEQYF